This paragraph covers one TCR beta chain sequence. This sample was included in a study of blood T cell repertoires in COVID-19. Background on the study: Italy, Spain and the United States were the sources of the convalescent and acute COVID-19 samples.

The CDR3 is 13 amino acids. CDR1 and CDR2 (germline): MDHEN, SYDVKM. Trimming took 6 bases from V and 3 from J; bases not matched to a gene: 4. Data came from immunoSEQ multiplex PCR; TCRdb stores just in-frame clones and leaves some out. The data contain 290,000 or so clones, around 89% of them seen just once; the ten biggest clones take up roughly 4.3%. The sample consisted of PBMCs or T cells enriched from blood (not recorded which). The receptor comes from a woman aged 18-30 years with acute COVID-19. The chain couples TRBV28 to TRBJ1-1; 7 bases align to TRBD1. The CDR3 reads CASRRQGYTEAFF. CDR3 bases: TGTGCCAGCAGGCGACAGGGTTACACTGAAGCTTTCTTT.